This TCR beta chain was recorded in a study of T cell responses to AZD1222 COVID-19 vaccine (dated by TCRdb to the early 2020s). Study-wide context: TCR sequencing covered more than 230 trial participants: about 210 given two doses of AZD1222 and 26 given two doses of MenACWY control vaccine. Trial participants were enrolled by age into subgroups of 18-55, 56-69 and 70-plus years, and around 140, 26 and 57 TCR-sequenced participants, respectively, were included in these subgroups. Results and caveats for the whole study, not just this receptor: Only six AZD1222 recipients were SARS-CoV-2 seropositive at baseline, limiting conclusions about previously exposed vaccinees. Epitopes outside the regions mutated in the B.1.351 and B.1.1.7 variants were reportedly recognized by nearly half of the unique spike-specific TCRs. Participants were mostly white British, with more females than males. The authors suggested clonal diversity may have been underestimated. After two AZD1222 doses, both the breadth and the depth of spike-specific TCRs were significantly higher than at day 0 and than in MenACWY recipients. Because no day 14 peak-response samples were available, the repertoires could be characterized only after the peak T cell response. The 56-69-year group was small, and its depth increase did not reach significance, likely because of low power. CD4 TCRs associated with the vaccine covered the entire spike protein, and the dominant responses were in regions 160-218 and 743-854.

In regard to this clone: The clone's antigen remains unknown. No quality values exist for individual bases; no much larger clone is one base distant.

The CDR3 regions of human TCRbeta chains were subjected to immunosequencing. The study's processing was this. TCRs in the repertoires were matched against a reference library of SARS-CoV-2-specific TCRs that had been generated with the MIRA antigen-specificity platform. Breadth meant the fraction of unique TCRs that were SARS-CoV-2-associated, whereas depth meant the fraction of total T cells that were SARS-CoV-2-associated. Each spike-specific TCR was assigned to its reactive spike region and to a CD4 or CD8 class using the MIRA data. Log10-transformed breadth and depth values were compared by one-way ANOVA with Sidak's multiple comparisons tests. TCRdb obtained this table from immuneACCESS and retained in-frame rearrangements with V and J assigned. These tables miss some clones; where compared with another copy, unresolved V genes account for less than half of the shortfall, and the remainder is unexplained. V and J calls and clone size come straight from that table; D and trimming were deduced from the DNA. The sample data list over 130,000 clones, and 88% of these were observed just once. Jointly, the top ten make up 3% to 4% of the sample.

Its CDR3 holds 14 amino acids, cysteine through phenylalanine. Only the CDR3 DNA is retained, 42 bases long and in frame from the first base. CDR1 MGHRA and CDR2 YSYEKL are derived from the germline V gene. V has 6 bases trimmed and J has 8 bases trimmed; junction bases matching no gene number 8. The time point label, read with the paper, signifies: about 28 days (+/-7) after the second vaccine dose. Because spike-specific TCR depth and breadth did not differ between the two schedules, AZD1222 recipients who got a second dose at roughly 4 weeks were pooled with those who got a second dose at roughly 12 weeks. Vaccinee samples were obtained from the UK trials COV001 and COV002, which included a single-blind randomized controlled phase 2/3 trial of AZD1222 (ChAdOx1 nCoV-19) in healthy adults. For TCRbeta chain sequencing, PBMC samples were collected from trial participants at day 0 and at day 28 after the second dose.

This chain joins TRBV4-1 to TRBJ1-4; 8 central bases correspond to TRBD1. The receptor comes from an adult who received the AZD1222 COVID-19 vaccine. The source material was peripheral blood, sampled 28 days after the second AZD1222 dose. The CDR3 region: CASSPGQVDEKLFF. The DNA is as follows: TGCGCCAGCAGTCCGGGACAGGTTGACGAAAAACTGTTTTTT.